These T cell receptor beta chains were read from a single sample in a study of CD8 T cell repertoires and HIV-1 epitope variants. Assay used: immunoSEQ multiplex PCR; TCRdb lists only in-frame clones, some missing. The sample comprises under 100,000 clones, 70% to 75% of which are singletons, and roughly 25% rests with the top ten. The sample taken for sequencing was uncultured baseline CD8+ T cells from peripheral blood mononuclear cells (PBMCs). The receptors stem from a male donor with HIV. Both conserved end residues are part of each CDR3. Each record gives: J gene, CDR3 length, V gene, clone size, D gene, CDR3 DNA, CDR3 protein. A D gene is named only where the DNA matches it firmly. The size field is filled for only some rows; it gives once, few, many or a size class.

>TRBJ1-1|15|TRBV2|.|TRBD1
TGTGCCAGCAGTCCAACAGGGGGAGTGAGCACTGAAGCTTTCTTT
CASSPTGGVSTEAFF
>TRBJ1-5|13|TRBV6-5|.|.
TGTGCCAGCAGACCCGACAGATTCCAGCCCCAGCATTTT
CASRPDRFQPQHF
>TRBJ1-5|15|TRBV7-2|.|TRBD1
TGTGCCAGCAGCTTACTCAGGGGGTCCAATCAGCCCCAGCATTTT
CASSLLRGSNQPQHF
>TRBJ1-4|16|TRBV10-1|few|.
TGCGCCAGCACCCAATGGGTTATGGAGACAGATGAAAAACTGTTTTTT
CASTQWVMETDEKLFF
>TRBJ1-5|14|TRBV28|.|TRBD1
TGTGCCAGCAGTGGGACAGGGGGAAGTCAGCCCCAGCATTTT
CASSGTGGSQPQHF
>TRBJ2-7|16|TRBV5-1|.|TRBD1
TGCGCCAGCAGCTTGGCCGGGGCAGGGGGTATCTACGAGCAGTACTTC
CASSLAGAGGIYEQYF
>TRBJ1-5|14|TRBV6-5|few|.
TGTGCCAGCAGTTACTCATCCGGCAATCAGCCCCAGCATTTT
CASSYSSGNQPQHF
>TRBJ1-2|13|TRBV5-5|.|.
TGTGCCAGCAGCTCGGACGTCTCCTATGGCTACACCTTC
CASSSDVSYGYTF
>TRBJ1-5|14|TRBV10-2|.|.
TGCGCCAGCAGTGAGTCTGGCGTAAATCAGCCCCAGCATTTT
CASSESGVNQPQHF
>TRBJ2-3|13|TRBV19|.|.
TGTGCCAGTAGATTCCTAAACACAGATACGCAGTATTTT
CASRFLNTDTQYF
>TRBJ2-1|13|TRBV5-1|.|.
TGCGCCAGCTTAAAGGGCCTAGGTGATGAGCAGTTCTTC
CASLKGLGDEQFF